This T cell receptor beta chain is drawn from a study of T-cell memory formation after mild COVID-19. Study results and limitations: The authors did not confirm SARS-CoV-2 specificity of second-wave clones peaking day 37.

The CDR3 consists of 13 residues. Trimming took off 7 bases at V and 2 bases at J, with 10 bases between the two ends. Germline CDR1 reads KGHDR; CDR2 reads SFDVKD. TCRdb passed the 5' RACE reads through MiXCR, listing each CDR3 protein once. Among more than 400,000 distinct CDR3 sequences listed, about 20% were seen once. This clonotype was seen more than once but under ten times. Its antigen is currently unknown. The chain employs TRBV24-1 and TRBJ2-5; D is ambiguous. The receptor comes from an adult woman who had mild COVID-19 (a few samples of this study predate the infection). Cell type and time point are not known. Sample: PBMCs or a T cell subset sorted from them (not recorded which). CDR3 residues: CATRPPGQETQYF. The CDR3 DNA is TGTGCCACCAGGCCGCCCGGACAAGAGACCCAGTACTTC.